The next 6 T cell receptor beta chains were all read from a single sample in a study of T-cell memory formation after mild COVID-19. One entry per CDR3 protein results from TCRdb running MiXCR on the 5' RACE reads. The sample lists 140,000 to 150,000 distinct CDR3 sequences; roughly 21% were seen once. Sequencing input: PBMCs or a T cell subset sorted from them (not recorded which). Source of these receptors: an adult woman who had mild COVID-19 (a few samples of this study predate the infection). Cell type and time point are not known.

J is TRBJ2-2 and V is TRBV30; D gene ambiguous. The CDR3 covers 13 residues. Germline CDR1 GTSNPN, CDR2 SVGIG (reference sequence). Trimming shortened V by 0 bases and J by 5 bases, and 7 bases separated the two germline ends. CDR3 nucleotides: TGTGCCTGGAGTGTTCTGTTGACCGGGGAGCTGTTTTTT. Residues: CAWSVLLTGELFF. The whole variable domain, filled in from reference TRBV30 and TRBJ2-2, reads SQTIHQWPATLVQPVGSPLSLECTVEGTSNPNLYWYRQAAGRGLQLLFYSVGIGQISSEVPQNLSASRPQDRQFILSSKKLLLSDSGFYLCAWSVLLTGELFFGEGSRLTVL.

This clonotype was detected only a few times. J is TRBJ2-5 and V is TRBV18; perhaps D is TRBD1 or TRBD2 (6 bases each). The germline V gene has CDR1 KGHSH and CDR2 LQKENI. V gave up 1 base and J gave up 4 bases, with 13 bases separating them. CDR3 length: 15 amino acids. The CDR3 sequence: CASSPLSGASETQYF. The CDR3 DNA is TGTGCCAGCTCACCACTGTCGGGGGCGTCAGAGACCCAGTACTTC.

The V call is TRBV28, the J call TRBJ2-5, with TRBD1 matching 8 bases. This CDR3 contains 15 residues. V lost 4 bases, J lost 1 base, and 5 bases stayed unmatched. In germline, CDR1 is MDHEN, CDR2 SYDVKM. CDR3: CASSSRQGPQETQYF. The CDR3 nucleotides read TGTGCCAGCAGTTCCAGACAGGGGCCCCAAGAGACCCAGTACTTC. Based on the CDR3 plus reference TRBV28 and TRBJ2-5, the full variable domain is DVKVTQSSRYLVKRTGEKVFLECVQDMDHENMFWYRQDPGLGLRLIYFSYDVKMKEKGDIPEGYSVSREKKERFSLILESASTNQTSMYLCASSSRQGPQETQYFGPGTRLLVL.

This clonotype has a handful of counts. The chain joins TRBV28 to TRBJ2-1; 9 bases fit TRBD1. Germline trimming cut 6 bases from V and 9 bases from J; bases unmatched to any gene: 9. Germline loops: CDR1 MDHEN, CDR2 SYDVKM. The CDR3 loop spans 14 amino acids. The CDR3 DNA follows: TGTGCCAGCAGGGGACAGGGATTGTCCCCTGAGCAGTTCTTC. This encodes CASRGQGLSPEQFF.

A remark on this clonotype: This is likely a read error, given that the CDR3 carries no conserved phenylalanine or tryptophan at its end. CDR3 loop: CATGDPGKNNEQFL. CDR3 nucleotides: TGTGCCACCGGAGACCCGGGGAAGAACAATGAGCAGTTCTTG. This sequence joins TRBV15 and TRBJ2-1; perhaps TRBD2 as D (5 bases). Germline CDR1 is LNHNV and CDR2 is YYDKDF (reference sequence). The CDR3 spans 14 residues. V was cut by 8 bases and J by 5 bases, with 16 bases left in between.

The chain employs TRBV7-9 and TRBJ1-2; D possibly corresponds to TRBD1 (5 bases). CDR3 length: 16 residues. V lost 2 bases and J 4 bases, leaving 17 bases between the germline ends. CDR1 and CDR2 from the germline V gene are SEHNR and FQNEAQ (reference sequence). The CDR3 coding sequence is TGTGCCAGCAGCTTATTGCAGGGTACGGTCGTCTATGGCTACACCTTC. It translates to CASSLLQGTVVYGYTF.